Listed below are T cell receptor beta chains from one sample, sequenced in a study of technical replicates of blood from a few donors. Profiled with immunoSEQ multiplex PCR; TCRdb holds only in-frame clones, not every one. The table lists about 72,000 clones, just under 95% of them singletons. Specimen: T cells isolated from PBMCs. The receptor source for this set is a human donor in good health. Both conserved end residues are part of each CDR3. The D gene is left open where the match is weak. Clone size is shown for a subset of rows, as once, few, many or a class of expanded clone.

v_gene: TRBV10-3
abundance: once
d_gene: -
j_gene: TRBJ2-1
CDR3nt: TGTGCCATCGCCGGAAACCGGGAGTACAATGAGCAGTTCTTC
CDR3aa: CAIAGNREYNEQFF

v_gene: TRBV7-3
abundance: -
d_gene: TRBD1
j_gene: TRBJ1-1
CDR3nt: TGTGCCAGCAGCCCAGGGGGCGTCGGCACTGAAGCTTTCTTT
CDR3aa: CASSPGGVGTEAFF

v_gene: TRBV19
abundance: -
d_gene: -
j_gene: TRBJ1-5
CDR3nt: TGTGCCAGCACAGGTCAGGGAATCGGAAGCAATCAGCCCCAGCATTTT
CDR3aa: CASTGQGIGSNQPQHF

v_gene: TRBV15
abundance: few
d_gene: -
j_gene: TRBJ2-1
CDR3nt: TGTGCCACCAGCAGAGAGGCAGGTACCTACAATGAGCAGTTCTTC
CDR3aa: CATSREAGTYNEQFF

v_gene: TRBV21-1
abundance: -
d_gene: -
j_gene: TRBJ2-7
CDR3nt: TGTGCCAGCAGGGAACCCGCGGGACAGGACATCCACGAGCAGTACTTC
CDR3aa: CASREPAGQDIHEQYF

v_gene: TRBV16
abundance: -
d_gene: -
j_gene: TRBJ1-1
CDR3nt: TGTGCCAGCAGCCAATCAAATCGGGGGAGCACTGAAGCTTTCTTT
CDR3aa: CASSQSNRGSTEAFF

v_gene: TRBV5-1
abundance: -
d_gene: -
j_gene: TRBJ2-1
CDR3nt: TGCGCCAGCAGCCCCGGAGCTCTCAATGAGCAGTTCTTC
CDR3aa: CASSPGALNEQFF

v_gene: TRBV7-9
abundance: -
d_gene: -
j_gene: TRBJ2-7
CDR3nt: TGTGCCAGCAGCTTACGACAGGGGACTACCTACGAGCAGTACTTC
CDR3aa: CASSLRQGTTYEQYF

v_gene: TRBV7-9
abundance: -
d_gene: TRBD2
j_gene: TRBJ2-1
CDR3nt: TGTGCCAGCAGCTTACCTAGCGGGACTTTGAGCGAGCAGTTCTTC
CDR3aa: CASSLPSGTLSEQFF

v_gene: TRBV4-1
abundance: -
d_gene: TRBD1
j_gene: TRBJ2-4
CDR3nt: TGCGCCAGCAGCCAAGTTGGGACAGACAAAAACATTCAGTACTTC
CDR3aa: CASSQVGTDKNIQYF

v_gene: TRBV11-2
abundance: -
d_gene: TRBD2
j_gene: TRBJ2-2
CDR3nt: TGTGCCAGCAGCAAGGGACTAGCGGGAAAGCACACCGGGGAGCTGTTTTTT
CDR3aa: CASSKGLAGKHTGELFF

v_gene: TRBV5-1
abundance: -
d_gene: TRBD1
j_gene: TRBJ2-7
CDR3nt: TGCGCCAGCAGCTTGGTGGGACAGGGTAACGAGCAGTACTTC
CDR3aa: CASSLVGQGNEQYF

v_gene: TRBV6-5
abundance: -
d_gene: TRBD1
j_gene: TRBJ2-7
CDR3nt: TGTGCCAGCAGTTACTTCCCGGGACAGGGATTAGACGAGCAGTACTTC
CDR3aa: CASSYFPGQGLDEQYF

v_gene: TRBV19
abundance: -
d_gene: -
j_gene: TRBJ2-7
CDR3nt: TGTGCCAGTAGTAATGGCAGGGTCCGGGAGCAGTACTTC
CDR3aa: CASSNGRVREQYF

v_gene: TRBV27
abundance: once
d_gene: -
j_gene: TRBJ1-1
CDR3nt: TGTGCCAGCAGTTTGTCCCAGGGAGGGTTTGCTTTCTTT
CDR3aa: CASSLSQGGFAFF

v_gene: TRBV28
abundance: -
d_gene: -
j_gene: TRBJ1-3
CDR3nt: TGTGCCAGCCGACCGGGAACCTCTGGAAACACCATATATTTT
CDR3aa: CASRPGTSGNTIYF

v_gene: TRBV9
abundance: -
d_gene: TRBD1
j_gene: TRBJ2-2
CDR3nt: TGTGCCAGCAGCCCCCGATTTGGGACAGGGGCTTCCGGGGAGCTGTTTTTT
CDR3aa: CASSPRFGTGASGELFF

v_gene: TRBV11-3
abundance: -
d_gene: -
j_gene: TRBJ2-2
CDR3nt: TGTGCCAGCAGCCCTCAGACGTTGCAGGGGGGGGAGCTGTTTTTT
CDR3aa: CASSPQTLQGGELFF

v_gene: TRBV6-5
abundance: few
d_gene: -
j_gene: TRBJ1-1
CDR3nt: TGTGCCAGCAGTTACGTAAACGAGGTCACTGAAGCTTTCTTT
CDR3aa: CASSYVNEVTEAFF

v_gene: TRBV28
abundance: -
d_gene: -
j_gene: TRBJ2-4
CDR3nt: TGTGCCAGCAGTATTGACAGCCTGGGGGCCAAAAACATTCAGTACTTC
CDR3aa: CASSIDSLGAKNIQYF

v_gene: TRBV5-6
abundance: -
d_gene: -
j_gene: TRBJ2-7
CDR3nt: TGTGCCAGCGCGGCAGGGTCCCTCTCCTACGAGCAGTACTTC
CDR3aa: CASAAGSLSYEQYF

v_gene: TRBV11-2
abundance: -
d_gene: TRBD1
j_gene: TRBJ2-7
CDR3nt: TGTGCCAGCAGCTTAGGAGGGGGCTCGTACGAGCAGTACTTC
CDR3aa: CASSLGGGSYEQYF

v_gene: TRBV13
abundance: -
d_gene: -
j_gene: TRBJ1-1
CDR3nt: TGTGCCAGCAGCTTAACAGGATTAAGAGAAGCTTTCTTT
CDR3aa: CASSLTGLREAFF

v_gene: TRBV5-1
abundance: -
d_gene: TRBD2
j_gene: TRBJ2-3
CDR3nt: TGCGCCAGCAGCTTGGTTCCGGGGGGGCTCACAGATACGCAGTATTTT
CDR3aa: CASSLVPGGLTDTQYF

v_gene: TRBV7-9
abundance: -
d_gene: TRBD1
j_gene: TRBJ2-1
CDR3nt: TGTGCCAGCAGCTTTGGGGACAGGGGACCCTACAATGAGCAGTTCTTC
CDR3aa: CASSFGDRGPYNEQFF

v_gene: TRBV6-1
abundance: once
d_gene: -
j_gene: TRBJ1-5
CDR3nt: TGTGCCAGCACCGAACTTCCGAATCAGCCCCAGCATTTT
CDR3aa: CASTELPNQPQHF

v_gene: TRBV5-6
abundance: -
d_gene: -
j_gene: TRBJ2-1
CDR3nt: TGTGCCAGCAGCGAAGACTGGCTCCCCTCCTACAATGAGCAGTTCTTC
CDR3aa: CASSEDWLPSYNEQFF

v_gene: TRBV19
abundance: few
d_gene: -
j_gene: TRBJ1-1
CDR3nt: TGTGCCAGTATCTTAGGGGGGGCTGGGGACACTGAAGCTTTCTTT
CDR3aa: CASILGGAGDTEAFF

v_gene: TRBV30
abundance: -
d_gene: TRBD2
j_gene: TRBJ2-7
CDR3nt: TGTGCCTGGAGTGTAGTAGCGGGAGAGGGCGAGCAGTACTTC
CDR3aa: CAWSVVAGEGEQYF

v_gene: TRBV27
abundance: -
d_gene: TRBD1
j_gene: TRBJ2-2
CDR3nt: TGTGCCAGCAGAACCACAGGGGGCGAGGGAGTCCACGGGGAGCTGTTTTTT
CDR3aa: CASRTTGGEGVHGELFF

v_gene: TRBV19
abundance: -
d_gene: TRBD1
j_gene: TRBJ1-1
CDR3nt: TGTGCCAGTAGCAAGCTAAGTGAGACAGGGAGGAGAACTGAAGCTTTCTTT
CDR3aa: CASSKLSETGRRTEAFF

v_gene: TRBV29-1
abundance: -
d_gene: -
j_gene: TRBJ2-5
CDR3nt: TGCAGCGTTGATTTCCGTGCGTTTTGGGAGACCCAGTACTTC
CDR3aa: CSVDFRAFWETQYF

v_gene: TRBV6-6
abundance: -
d_gene: -
j_gene: TRBJ1-1
CDR3nt: TGTGCCAGCAGTTACTCGGGCAGCACTGAAGCTTTCTTT
CDR3aa: CASSYSGSTEAFF

v_gene: TRBV19
abundance: -
d_gene: TRBD2
j_gene: TRBJ2-5
CDR3nt: TGTGCCAGTAGTATAGGGTCTGCGACTAGCGGCCAAGAGACCCAGTACTTC
CDR3aa: CASSIGSATSGQETQYF

v_gene: TRBV6-5
abundance: -
d_gene: TRBD1
j_gene: TRBJ2-6
CDR3nt: TGTGCCAGCAGTTCAAGGACAGGGACTGGGGCCAACGTCCTGACTTTC
CDR3aa: CASSSRTGTGANVLTF

v_gene: TRBV5-1
abundance: -
d_gene: TRBD2
j_gene: TRBJ2-1
CDR3nt: TGCGCCAGCAGCCTCGGACTAGCCGGCGGTGAGCAGTTCTTC
CDR3aa: CASSLGLAGGEQFF